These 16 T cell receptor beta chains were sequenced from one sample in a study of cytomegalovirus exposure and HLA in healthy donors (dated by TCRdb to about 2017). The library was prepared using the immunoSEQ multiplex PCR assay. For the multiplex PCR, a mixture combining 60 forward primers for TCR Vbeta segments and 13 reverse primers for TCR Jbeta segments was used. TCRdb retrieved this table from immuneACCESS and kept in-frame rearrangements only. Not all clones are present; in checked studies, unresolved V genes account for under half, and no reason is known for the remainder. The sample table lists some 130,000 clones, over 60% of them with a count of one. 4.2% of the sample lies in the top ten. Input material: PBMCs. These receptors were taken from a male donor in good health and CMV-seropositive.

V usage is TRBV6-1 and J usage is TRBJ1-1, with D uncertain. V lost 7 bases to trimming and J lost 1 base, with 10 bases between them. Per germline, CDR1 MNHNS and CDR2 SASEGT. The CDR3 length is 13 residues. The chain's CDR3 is CASTLSRNTEAFF. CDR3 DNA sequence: TGTGCCAGCACCCTCTCCAGGAACACTGAAGCTTTCTTT.

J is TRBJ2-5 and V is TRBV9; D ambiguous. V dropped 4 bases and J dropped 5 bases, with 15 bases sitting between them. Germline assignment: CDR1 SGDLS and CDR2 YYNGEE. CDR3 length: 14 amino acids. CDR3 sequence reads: CASSPRLLEETQYF. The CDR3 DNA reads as TGTGCCAGCAGCCCTCGACTCTTAGAGGAGACCCAGTACTTC.

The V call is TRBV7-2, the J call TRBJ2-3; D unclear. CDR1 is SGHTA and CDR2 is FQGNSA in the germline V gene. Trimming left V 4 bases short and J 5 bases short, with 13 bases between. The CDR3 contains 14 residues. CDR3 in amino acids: CASSSPGSGDTQYF. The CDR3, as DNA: TGTGCCAGCAGCTCTCCTGGGTCGGGAGATACGCAGTATTTT.

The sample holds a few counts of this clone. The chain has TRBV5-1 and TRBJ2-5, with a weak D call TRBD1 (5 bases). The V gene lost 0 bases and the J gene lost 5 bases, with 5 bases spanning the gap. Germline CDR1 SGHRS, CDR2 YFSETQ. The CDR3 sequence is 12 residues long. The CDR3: CASSLEGETQYF. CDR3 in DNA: TGCGCCAGCAGCTTGGAGGGGGAGACCCAGTACTTC.

The CDR3 reads CASSTLSPAGAYEQYF. The CDR3 nucleotides are TGTGCCAGCAGTACCCTAAGTCCAGCGGGGGCTTACGAGCAGTACTTC. This rearrangement joins TRBV7-6 to TRBJ2-7; 8 bases map to TRBD2. The CDR3 loop spans 16 amino acids. CDR1 and CDR2 from the germline V gene are SGHVS and FNYEAQ. J was trimmed by 4 bases and V by 6 bases; bases with no gene match: 14.

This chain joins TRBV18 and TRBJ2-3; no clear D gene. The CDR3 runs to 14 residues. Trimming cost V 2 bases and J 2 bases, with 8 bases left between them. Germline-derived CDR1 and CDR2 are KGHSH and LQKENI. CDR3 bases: TGTGCCAGCTCACCAACTAAGACCACAGATACGCAGTATTTT. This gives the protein CASSPTKTTDTQYF.

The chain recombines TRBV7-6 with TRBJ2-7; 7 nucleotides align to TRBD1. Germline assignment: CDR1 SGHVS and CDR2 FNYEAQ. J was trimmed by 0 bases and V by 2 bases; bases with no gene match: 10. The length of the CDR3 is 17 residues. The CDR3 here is CASSLTPGQDPSYEQYF. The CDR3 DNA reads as TGTGCCAGCAGCTTAACCCCCGGACAGGACCCCTCCTACGAGCAGTACTTC.

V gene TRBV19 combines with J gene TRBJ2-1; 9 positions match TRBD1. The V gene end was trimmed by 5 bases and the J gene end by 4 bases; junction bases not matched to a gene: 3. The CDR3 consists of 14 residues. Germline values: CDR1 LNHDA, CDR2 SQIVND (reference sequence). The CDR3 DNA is TGTGCCAGTAGTGACAGGGGGGTATACAATGAGCAGTTCTTC. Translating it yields CASSDRGVYNEQFF.

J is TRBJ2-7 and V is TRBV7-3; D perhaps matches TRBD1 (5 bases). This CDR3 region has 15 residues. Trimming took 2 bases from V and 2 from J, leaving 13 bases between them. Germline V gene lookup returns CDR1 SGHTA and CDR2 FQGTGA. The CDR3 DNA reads TGTGCCAGCAGCTTAGCGGCAGGGAAGGCCTACGAGCAGTACTTC. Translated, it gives CASSLAAGKAYEQYF.

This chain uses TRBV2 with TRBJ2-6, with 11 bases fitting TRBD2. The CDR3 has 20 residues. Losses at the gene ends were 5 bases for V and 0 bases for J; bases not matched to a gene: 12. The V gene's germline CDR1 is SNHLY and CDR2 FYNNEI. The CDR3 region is CASSLTSGSPDSSGANVLTF. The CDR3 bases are TGTGCCAGCAGTCTAACTAGCGGGAGCCCTGATAGCTCTGGGGCCAACGTCCTGACTTTC. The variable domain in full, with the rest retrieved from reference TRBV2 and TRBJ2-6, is EPEVTQTPSHQVTQMGQEVILRCVPISNHLYFYWYRQILGQKVEFLVSFYNNEISEKSEIFDDQFSVERPDGSNFTLKIRSTKLEDSAMYFCASSLTSGSPDSSGANVLTFGAGSRLTVL.

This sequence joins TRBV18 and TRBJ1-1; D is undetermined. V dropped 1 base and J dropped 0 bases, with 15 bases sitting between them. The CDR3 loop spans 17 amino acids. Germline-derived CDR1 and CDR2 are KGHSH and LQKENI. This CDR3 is CASSPLSTELVNTEAFF. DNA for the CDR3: TGTGCCAGCTCACCACTTTCGACTGAGTTGGTGAACACTGAAGCTTTCTTT.

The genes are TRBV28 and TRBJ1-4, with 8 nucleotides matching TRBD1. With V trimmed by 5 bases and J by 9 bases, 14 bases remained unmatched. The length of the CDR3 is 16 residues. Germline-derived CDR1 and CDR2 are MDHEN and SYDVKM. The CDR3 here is CASSLDGTGVLQKLFF. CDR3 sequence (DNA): TGTGCCAGCAGTCTGGACGGGACAGGCGTCCTTCAAAAACTGTTTTTT.

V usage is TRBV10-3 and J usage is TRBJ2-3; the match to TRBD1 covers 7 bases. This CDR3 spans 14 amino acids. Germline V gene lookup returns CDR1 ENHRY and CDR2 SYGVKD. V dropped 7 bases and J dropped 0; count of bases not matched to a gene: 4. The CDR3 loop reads CAIKGAISTDTQYF. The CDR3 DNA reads TGTGCCATCAAGGGGGCGATAAGCACAGATACGCAGTATTTT.

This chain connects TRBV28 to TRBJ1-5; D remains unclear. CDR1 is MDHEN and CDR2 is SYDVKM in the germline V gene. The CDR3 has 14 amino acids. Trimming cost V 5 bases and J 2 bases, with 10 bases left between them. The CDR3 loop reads CASSPPAGNQPQHF. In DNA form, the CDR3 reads TGTGCCAGCAGTCCCCCAGCGGGCAATCAGCCCCAGCATTTT.

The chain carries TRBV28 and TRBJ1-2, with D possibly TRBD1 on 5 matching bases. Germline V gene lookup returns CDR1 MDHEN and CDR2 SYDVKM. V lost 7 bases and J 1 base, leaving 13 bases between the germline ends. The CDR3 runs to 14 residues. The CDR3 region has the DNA TGTGCCAGCAAGGCGGCAGGGATTAACTATGGCTACACCTTC. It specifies CASKAAGINYGYTF.

CDR3 nucleotides: TGTGCCAGCAAAGCGCTAAGGGGGACTGAAGCTTTCTTT. The encoded protein is CASKALRGTEAFF. This chain uses TRBV28 with TRBJ1-1; perhaps TRBD1 as D (6 bases). CDR3 length equals 13 residues. Germline CDR1 reads MDHEN; CDR2 reads SYDVKM. Between the trimmed V and J ends, which lost 7 bases and 5 bases, there was a span of 14 bases.